This TCR beta chain was retrieved from a study of beta chain features in type 1 diabetes. Study details: Nearly 110,000,000 sorted cells were examined across all samples. The study's findings and limits: Significant though moderate, a shortening of TCRB CDR3s appeared in all four CD4+ subsets of Type 1 diabetes patients. Patients showed naive, central memory and Treg TCRB repertoires that appeared more similar than those of healthy donors.

In this sample, this clone turned up a few times. The antigen is not known. Expressed TCRB transcripts got sequenced, as all isolated RNA was reverse transcribed. The data were produced by immunoSEQ multiplex PCR, yet TCRdb's version contains in-frame clones alone and is incomplete. The table records about 360,000 clones, roughly 12% of them present only once. In germline, CDR1 is SGDLS, CDR2 YYNGEE. This CDR3 spans 15 amino acids. Trimming removed 4 bases from V and 0 bases from J, with 11 bases in between. Sorting gave populations that all exceeded 98% purity. The chain uses TRBV9 and TRBJ2-4; D is perhaps TRBD2 (6 bases). Sequenced: naive CD4+ T cells from blood. This TCR derives from a man in his late teens or twenties in good health. The CDR3: CASSRDSVAKNIQYF. The CDR3 nucleotides read TGTGCCAGCAGCAGGGACTCCGTAGCCAAAAACATTCAGTACTTC.